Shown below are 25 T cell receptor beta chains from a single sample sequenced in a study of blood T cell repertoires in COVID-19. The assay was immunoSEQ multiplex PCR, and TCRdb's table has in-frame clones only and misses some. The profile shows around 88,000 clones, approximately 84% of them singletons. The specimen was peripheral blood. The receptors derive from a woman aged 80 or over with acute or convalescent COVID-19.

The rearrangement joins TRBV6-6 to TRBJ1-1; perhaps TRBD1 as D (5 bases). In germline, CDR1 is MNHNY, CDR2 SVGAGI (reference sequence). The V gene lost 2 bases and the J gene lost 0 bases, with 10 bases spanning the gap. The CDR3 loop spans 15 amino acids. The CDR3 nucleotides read TGTGCCAGCAGTTACAGGGGAAGGATGAACACTGAAGCTTTCTTT. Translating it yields CASSYRGRMNTEAFF.

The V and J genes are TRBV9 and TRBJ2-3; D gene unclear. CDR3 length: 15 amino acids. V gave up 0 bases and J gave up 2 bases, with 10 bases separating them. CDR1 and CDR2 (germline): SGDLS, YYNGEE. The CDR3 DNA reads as TGTGCCAGCAGCGTAGCTGGGCAGTCCACAGATACGCAGTATTTT. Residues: CASSVAGQSTDTQYF.

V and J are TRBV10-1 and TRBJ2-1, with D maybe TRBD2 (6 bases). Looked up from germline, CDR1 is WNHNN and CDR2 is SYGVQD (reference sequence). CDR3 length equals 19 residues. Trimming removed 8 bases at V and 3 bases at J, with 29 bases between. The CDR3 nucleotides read TGCGCCAGCCCCGGCGGGACGGATTTTCTGGGGGGTTTCTACAATGAGCAGTTCTTC. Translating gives CASPGGTDFLGGFYNEQFF.

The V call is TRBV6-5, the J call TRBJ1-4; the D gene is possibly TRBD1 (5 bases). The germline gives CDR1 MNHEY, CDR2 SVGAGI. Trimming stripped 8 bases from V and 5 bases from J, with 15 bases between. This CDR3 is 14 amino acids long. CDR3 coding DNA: TGTGCCAGCGCCACCGGTGGGGGGAATGAAAAACTGTTTTTT. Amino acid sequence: CASATGGGNEKLFF.

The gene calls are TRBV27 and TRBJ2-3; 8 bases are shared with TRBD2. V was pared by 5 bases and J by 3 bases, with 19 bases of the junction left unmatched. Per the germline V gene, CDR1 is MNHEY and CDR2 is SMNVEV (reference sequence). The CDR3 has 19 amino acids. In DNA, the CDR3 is TGTGCCAGCAGTCCCGAACGGGGGGGGGCGAGAAGGGCGACAGATACGCAGTATTTT. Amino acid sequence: CASSPERGGARRATDTQYF.

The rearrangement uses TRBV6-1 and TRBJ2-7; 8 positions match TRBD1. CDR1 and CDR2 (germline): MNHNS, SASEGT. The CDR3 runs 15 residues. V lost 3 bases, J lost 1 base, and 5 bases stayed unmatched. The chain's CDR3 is CASSDPGTGSYEQYF. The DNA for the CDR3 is TGTGCCAGCAGTGATCCCGGGACAGGATCCTACGAGCAGTACTTC.

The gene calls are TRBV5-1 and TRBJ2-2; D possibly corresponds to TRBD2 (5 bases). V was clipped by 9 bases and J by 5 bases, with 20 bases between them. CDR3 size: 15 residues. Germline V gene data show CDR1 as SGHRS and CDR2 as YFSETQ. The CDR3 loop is CATTAWAGGTGELFF. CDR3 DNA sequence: TGCGCCACTACTGCCTGGGCCGGCGGGACCGGGGAGCTGTTTTTT.

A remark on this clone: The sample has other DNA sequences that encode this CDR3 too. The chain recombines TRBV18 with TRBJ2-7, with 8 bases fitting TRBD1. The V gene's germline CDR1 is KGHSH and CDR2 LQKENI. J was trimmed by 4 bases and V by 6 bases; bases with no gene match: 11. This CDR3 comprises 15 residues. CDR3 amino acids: CASSQGTGGPYEQYV. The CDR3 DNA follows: TGTGCCAGCTCGCAAGGGACAGGAGGTCCTTACGAGCAGTACGTC.

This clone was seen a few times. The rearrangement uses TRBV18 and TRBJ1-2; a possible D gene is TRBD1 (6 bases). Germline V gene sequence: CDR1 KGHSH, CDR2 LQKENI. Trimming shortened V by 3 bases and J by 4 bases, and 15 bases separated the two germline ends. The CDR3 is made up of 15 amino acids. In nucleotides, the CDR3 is TGTGCCAGCTCACCTCCCCTGACAGGCGCCTATGGCTACACCTTC. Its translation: CASSPPLTGAYGYTF.

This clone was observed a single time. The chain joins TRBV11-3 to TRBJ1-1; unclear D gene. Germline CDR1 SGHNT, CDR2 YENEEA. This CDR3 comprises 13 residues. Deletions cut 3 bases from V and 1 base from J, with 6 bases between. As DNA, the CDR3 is TGTGCCAGCAGCTTGGGCAAGAACACTGAAGCTTTCTTT. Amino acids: CASSLGKNTEAFF.

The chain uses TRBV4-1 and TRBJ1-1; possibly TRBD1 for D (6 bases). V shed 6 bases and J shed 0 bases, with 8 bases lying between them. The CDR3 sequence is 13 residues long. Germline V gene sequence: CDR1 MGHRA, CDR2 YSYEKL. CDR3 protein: CASRDSLNTEAFF. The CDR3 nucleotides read TGCGCCAGCAGGGACAGCCTGAACACTGAAGCTTTCTTT.

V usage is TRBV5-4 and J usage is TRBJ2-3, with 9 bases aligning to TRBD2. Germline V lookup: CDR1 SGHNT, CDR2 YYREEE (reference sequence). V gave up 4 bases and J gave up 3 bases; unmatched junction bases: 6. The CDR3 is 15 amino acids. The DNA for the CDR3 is TGTGCCAGCAGCACCACTAGCGGGCAGACAGATACGCAGTATTTT. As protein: CASSTTSGQTDTQYF.

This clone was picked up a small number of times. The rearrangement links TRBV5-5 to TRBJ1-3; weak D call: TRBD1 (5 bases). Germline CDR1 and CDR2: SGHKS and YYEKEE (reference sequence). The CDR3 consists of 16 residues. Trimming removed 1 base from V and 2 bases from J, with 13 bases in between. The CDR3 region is CASSLNPRVTGNTIYF. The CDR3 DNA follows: TGTGCCAGCAGCTTGAACCCCAGGGTAACTGGAAACACCATATATTTT.

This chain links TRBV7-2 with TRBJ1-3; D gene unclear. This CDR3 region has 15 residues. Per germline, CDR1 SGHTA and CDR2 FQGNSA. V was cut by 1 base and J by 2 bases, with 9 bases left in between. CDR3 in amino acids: CASSLEQRPGNTIYF. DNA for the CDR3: TGTGCCAGCAGCTTAGAACAGAGACCTGGAAACACCATATATTTT.

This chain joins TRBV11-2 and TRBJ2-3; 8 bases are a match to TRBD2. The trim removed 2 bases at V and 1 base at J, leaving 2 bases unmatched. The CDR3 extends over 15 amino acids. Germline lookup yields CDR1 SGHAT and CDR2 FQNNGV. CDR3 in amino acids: CASSLRGGGTDTQYF. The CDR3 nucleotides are TGTGCCAGCAGCTTACGGGGGGGCGGCACAGATACGCAGTATTTT.

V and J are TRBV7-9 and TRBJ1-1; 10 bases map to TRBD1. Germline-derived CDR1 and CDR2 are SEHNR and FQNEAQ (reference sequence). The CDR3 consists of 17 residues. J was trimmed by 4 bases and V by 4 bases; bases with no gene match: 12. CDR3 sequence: CASSSIQGDRGSTEAFF. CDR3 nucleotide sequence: TGTGCCAGCAGCTCCATCCAAGGGGACAGGGGTTCCACTGAAGCTTTCTTT.

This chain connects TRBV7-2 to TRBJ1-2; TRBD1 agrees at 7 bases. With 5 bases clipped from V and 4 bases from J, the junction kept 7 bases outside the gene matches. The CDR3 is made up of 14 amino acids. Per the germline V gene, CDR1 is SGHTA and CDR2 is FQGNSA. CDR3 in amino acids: CASSQRQGVYGYTF. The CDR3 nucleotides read TGTGCCAGCAGCCAGCGACAGGGAGTCTATGGCTACACCTTC. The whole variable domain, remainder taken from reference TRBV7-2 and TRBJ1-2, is GAGVSQSPSNKVTEKGKDVELRCDPISGHTALYWYRQSLGQGLEFLIYFQGNSAPDKSGLPSDRFSAERTGGSVSTLTIQRTQQEDSAVYLCASSQRQGVYGYTFGSGTRLTVV.

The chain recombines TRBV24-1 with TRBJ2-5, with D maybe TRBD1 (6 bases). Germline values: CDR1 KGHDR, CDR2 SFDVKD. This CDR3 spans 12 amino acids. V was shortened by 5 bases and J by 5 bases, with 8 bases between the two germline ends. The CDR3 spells CATSAQGETQYF. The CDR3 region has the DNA TGTGCCACCAGTGCCCAGGGGGAGACCCAGTACTTC.

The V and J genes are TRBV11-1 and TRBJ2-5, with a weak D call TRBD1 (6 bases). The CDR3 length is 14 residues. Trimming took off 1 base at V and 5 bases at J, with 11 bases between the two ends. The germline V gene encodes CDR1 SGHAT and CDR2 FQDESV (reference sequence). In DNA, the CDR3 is TGTGCCAGCAGCTTAGGACAGGTCCCCGAGACCCAGTACTTC. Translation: CASSLGQVPETQYF.

This CDR3 is CASSPQGIGAYNEQFF. The CDR3 DNA is TGCGCCAGCAGCCCCCAGGGGATCGGGGCCTACAATGAGCAGTTCTTC. This sequence joins TRBV5-1 and TRBJ2-1, with D perhaps matching TRBD1 (6 bases). This CDR3 is built from 16 residues. Germline V gives CDR1 SGHRS, CDR2 YFSETQ. The ends were cut back, 4 bases at V and 2 bases at J, with 16 bases in the middle.

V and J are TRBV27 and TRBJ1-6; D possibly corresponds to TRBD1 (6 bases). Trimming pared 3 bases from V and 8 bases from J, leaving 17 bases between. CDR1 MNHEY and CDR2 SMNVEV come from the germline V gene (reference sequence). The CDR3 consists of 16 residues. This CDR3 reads CASSLGADPLDSPLHF. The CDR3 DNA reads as TGTGCCAGCAGTTTGGGGGCCGATCCCTTGGATTCACCCCTCCACTTT.

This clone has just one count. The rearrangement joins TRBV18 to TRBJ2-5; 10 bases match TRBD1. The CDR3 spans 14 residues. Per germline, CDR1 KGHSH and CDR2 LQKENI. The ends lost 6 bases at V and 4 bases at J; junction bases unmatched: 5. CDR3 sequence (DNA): TGTGCCAGCTCTGGGGACAGGGGAAGAGAGACCCAGTACTTC. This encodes CASSGDRGRETQYF.

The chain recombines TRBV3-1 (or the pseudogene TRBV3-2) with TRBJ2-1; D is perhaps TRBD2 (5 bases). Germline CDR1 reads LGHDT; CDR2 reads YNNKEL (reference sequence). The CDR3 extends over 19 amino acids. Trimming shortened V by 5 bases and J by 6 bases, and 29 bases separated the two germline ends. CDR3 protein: CASSARNGSGEGGSNEQFF. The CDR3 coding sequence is TGTGCCAGCAGCGCAAGAAACGGATCGGGTGAGGGTGGGTCCAATGAGCAGTTCTTC.

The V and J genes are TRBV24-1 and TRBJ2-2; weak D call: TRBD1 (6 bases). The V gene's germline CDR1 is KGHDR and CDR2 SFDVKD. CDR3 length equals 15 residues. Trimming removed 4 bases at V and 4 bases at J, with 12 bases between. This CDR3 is CATSDPRTATGELFF. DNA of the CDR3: TGTGCCACCAGTGACCCCCGGACAGCCACCGGGGAGCTGTTTTTT.

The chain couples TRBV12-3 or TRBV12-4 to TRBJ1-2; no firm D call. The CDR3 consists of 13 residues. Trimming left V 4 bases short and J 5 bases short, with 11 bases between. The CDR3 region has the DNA TGTGCCAGCAGTTCTAGCGGGCTTTATGGCTACACCTTC. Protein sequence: CASSSSGLYGYTF.